The sequence of this TCR beta chain was determined in a study of T cells in Graves' hyperthyroidism and ophthalmopathy (dated by TCRdb to the late 2010s). In terms of the full investigation: A discovery cohort of about a hundred patients, roughly 45 with Graves' ophthalmopathy and about 60 with stable Graves' hyperthyroidism, was used to find distinguishing TCR V-J signatures. Prospective prediction of ophthalmopathy was tested in an independent validation cohort of about 19 hyperthyroidism patients and 17 patients who later progressed to ophthalmopathy. The 75 to 100 discovery patients were randomly divided into training and test sets at a 7:3 ratio. In addition, the study compared T-cell repertoires in thyroid tissue and in blood from several Graves' hyperthyroidism patients. Following sampling, methimazole starting at 30 mg daily was given to hyperthyroidism patients, and high-dose intravenous methylprednisolone was given to ophthalmopathy patients. TCR Vbeta CDR3 sequencing of some 140 peripheral blood samples (roughly 43 ophthalmopathy, roughly 72 hyperthyroidism and approximately 17 progressor patients) is reported in the paper.

What the authors observed across the whole study: A model built on a 13 V-J signature distinguished ophthalmopathy from stable hyperthyroidism, reaching around 88% sensitivity and about 81% specificity in cross-validation and 80%/75% in testing. In validation, the model predicted progression to ophthalmopathy a median of roughly 6.5 months before onset, with roughly 70% sensitivity and 72.22% specificity. Most expanded thyroid clonotypes (frequency above 0.001) were also detected in blood, suggesting blood repertoires may reflect thyroid immune responses. Sample size was not statistically predetermined, and blinding of investigators to group allocation was not performed.

On this clonotype itself: Its cognate antigen has yet to be identified. No per-base quality is available; no much larger clone lies one base away.

The TCR beta CDR3 regions were amplified from RNA transcripts. For the first round of RT-PCR on the TCR CDR3, the HTBI primer set was used together with the Qiagen OneStep RT-PCR kit. A second multiplex PCR round built the libraries, followed by size selection and purification. The libraries were sequenced on an Illumina HiSeq2000 using paired-end 100 bp reads. The authors processed their data as follows. SOAPnuke was used to process the raw data, removing reads that contained adapters or uncalled bases, had a mean Phred below 15, or lacked an exact match to the constant primer or identifier. COPE v1.2.5 was used to merge the high-quality paired reads, and each unique nucleotide sequence was defined as a clonotype. Clonotypes were aligned to IMGT TRBV, TRBD and TRBJ reference segments using MiTCR v1.1. Analysis was restricted to V-J combinations with a frequency above 0.0001, which covered approximately 99% of repertoires. A TCS score was defined as the ratio of F50 (clonal expansion) to E x V (chaos), with BLOSUM62-based TCRdist applied between CDR3 peptides within each V-J. Welch's t-statistics and random forest reduced 500 to 550 V-J features to 10 to 15, which were used in a naive Bayes classifier (R e1071). The Morisita-Horn index was used to measure how similar the thyroid and blood repertoires were. TCRdb cleaned the public reads at Q25 with fastp, built clones with MiXCR and kept in-frame beta chains. Merged by CDR3 protein, the rows form single entries marked with the most common genes and DNA. TCRdb, rather than the study authors, made the V and J calls. The sample has 550,000 to 700,000 distinct CDR3 sequences on record, approximately 44% of them singletons. Roughly 20% of the sample is held by the ten biggest clonotypes.

The CDR3 runs 19 amino acids, cysteine and phenylalanine included. Just CDR3 DNA is preserved here, 57 bases in frame from base 1. The germline V gene (reference sequence) provides CDR1 LNHNV and CDR2 YYDKDF. Germline trimming: 1 base from V, 2 bases from J; junction bases outside gene matches: 7. Any patient with an uncontrolled infection, another autoimmune disease, pregnancy or lactation was excluded. Diagnoses relied on clinical symptoms, serum thyroxine and TRAb, thyroid ultrasound and orbital computed tomography. Trizol reagent was used to extract total RNA, and RNA quality was then checked on an Agilent 2100 Bioanalyzer.

The V and J segments used are TRBV15 and TRBJ2-6; 11 junctional bases match TRBD2. The sample taken for sequencing was peripheral blood or thyroid tissue (not recorded which). The sequence came from an adult woman with Graves' disease, either hyperthyroidism or ophthalmopathy (not recorded which). The CDR3 here reads CATSRVRGLAVPGANVLTF. The sequenced DNA is TGTGCCACCAGCAGAGTCCGGGGACTAGCGGTCCCTGGGGCCAACGTCCTGACTTTC.